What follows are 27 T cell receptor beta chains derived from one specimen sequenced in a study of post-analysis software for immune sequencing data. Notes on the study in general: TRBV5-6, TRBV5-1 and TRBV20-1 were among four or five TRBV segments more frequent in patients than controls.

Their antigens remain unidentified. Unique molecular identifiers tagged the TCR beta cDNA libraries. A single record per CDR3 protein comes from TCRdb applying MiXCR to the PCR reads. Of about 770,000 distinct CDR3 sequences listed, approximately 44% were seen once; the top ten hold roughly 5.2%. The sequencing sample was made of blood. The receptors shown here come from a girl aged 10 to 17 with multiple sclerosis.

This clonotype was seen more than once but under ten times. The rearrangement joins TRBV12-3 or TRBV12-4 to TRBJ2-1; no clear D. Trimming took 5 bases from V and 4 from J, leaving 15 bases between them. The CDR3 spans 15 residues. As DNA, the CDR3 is TGTGCCAGCAGTCCTCGGGCTCCCTCTTACAATGAGCAGTTCTTC. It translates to CASSPRAPSYNEQFF.

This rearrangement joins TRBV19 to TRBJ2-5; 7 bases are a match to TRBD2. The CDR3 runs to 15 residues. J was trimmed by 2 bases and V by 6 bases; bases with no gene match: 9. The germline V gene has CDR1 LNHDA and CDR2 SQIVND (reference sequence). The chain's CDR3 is CASSPGGRGQETQYF. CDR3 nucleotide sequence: TGTGCCAGTAGCCCGGGGGGTCGCGGGCAAGAGACCCAGTACTTC. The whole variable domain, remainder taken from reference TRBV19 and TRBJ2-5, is DGGITQSPKYLFRKEGQNVTLSCEQNLNHDAMYWYRQDPGQGLRLIYYSQIVNDFQKGDIAEGYSVSREKKESFPLTVTSAQKNPTAFYLCASSPGGRGQETQYFGPGTRLLVL.

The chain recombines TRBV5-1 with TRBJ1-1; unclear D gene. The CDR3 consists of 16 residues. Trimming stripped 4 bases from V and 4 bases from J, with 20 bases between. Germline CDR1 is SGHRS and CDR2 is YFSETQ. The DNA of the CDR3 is TGCGCCAGCAGCCCCCGGACTAAACAACGGAGCACTGAAGCTTTCTTT. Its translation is CASSPRTKQRSTEAFF.

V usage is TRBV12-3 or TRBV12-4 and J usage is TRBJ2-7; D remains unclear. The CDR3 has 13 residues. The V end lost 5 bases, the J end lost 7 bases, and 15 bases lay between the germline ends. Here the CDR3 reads CASSPSSRHEQYF. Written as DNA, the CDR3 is TGTGCCAGCAGTCCGTCGAGTAGGCATGAGCAGTACTTC.

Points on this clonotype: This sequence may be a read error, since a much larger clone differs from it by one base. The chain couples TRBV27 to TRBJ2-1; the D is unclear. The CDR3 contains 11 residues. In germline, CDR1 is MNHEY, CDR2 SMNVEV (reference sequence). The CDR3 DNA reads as TGTGCCACCAGTACCTACAATGAGCAGTTCTTC. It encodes CATSTYNEQFF.

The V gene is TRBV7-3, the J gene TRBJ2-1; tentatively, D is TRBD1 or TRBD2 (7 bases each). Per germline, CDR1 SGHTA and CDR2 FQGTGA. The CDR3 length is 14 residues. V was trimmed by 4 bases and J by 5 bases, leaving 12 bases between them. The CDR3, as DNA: TGTGCCAGCAGCTCAGGGGGGGCGAACAATGAGCAGTTCTTC. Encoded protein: CASSSGGANNEQFF.

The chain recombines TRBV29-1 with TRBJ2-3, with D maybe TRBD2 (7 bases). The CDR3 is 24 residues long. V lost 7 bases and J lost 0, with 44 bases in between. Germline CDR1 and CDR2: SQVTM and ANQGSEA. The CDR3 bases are TGCAGCGGATACAGGGATGTATCAGCCGCGGGGATAAAAACTAGCGTACCTAGCACAGATACGCAGTATTTT. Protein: CSGYRDVSAAGIKTSVPSTDTQYF.

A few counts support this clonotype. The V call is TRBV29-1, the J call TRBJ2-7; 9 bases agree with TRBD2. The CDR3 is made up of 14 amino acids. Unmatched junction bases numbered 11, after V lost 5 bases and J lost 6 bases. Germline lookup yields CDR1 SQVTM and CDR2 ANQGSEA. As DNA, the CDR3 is TGCAGCGTTCTCCACAGCGGGAGGTTGGGCGAGCAGTACTTC. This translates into CSVLHSGRLGEQYF.

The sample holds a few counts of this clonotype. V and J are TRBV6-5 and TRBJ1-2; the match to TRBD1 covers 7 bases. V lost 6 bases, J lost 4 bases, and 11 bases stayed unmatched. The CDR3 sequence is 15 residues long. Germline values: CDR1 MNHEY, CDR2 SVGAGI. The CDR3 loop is CASSDRDSLIYGYTF. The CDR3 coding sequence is TGTGCCAGCAGCGACCGGGACAGCCTAATCTATGGCTACACCTTC.

In DNA form, the CDR3 reads TGCGCCAGCAGGGGTGGGGACAGAATATCCTACGAGCAGTACTTC. Residues: CASRGGDRISYEQYF. The chain recombines TRBV5-1 with TRBJ2-7; 7 bases match TRBD1. In germline, CDR1 is SGHRS, CDR2 YFSETQ. This CDR3 comprises 15 residues. V was clipped by 5 bases and J by 1 base; unmatched bases: 9.

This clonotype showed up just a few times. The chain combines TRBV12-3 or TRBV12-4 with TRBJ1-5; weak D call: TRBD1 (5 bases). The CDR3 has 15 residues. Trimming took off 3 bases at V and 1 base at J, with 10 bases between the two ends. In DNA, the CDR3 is TGTGCCAGCAGTTTGGACAACAGGAGCAATCAGCCCCAGCATTTT. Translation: CASSLDNRSNQPQHF.

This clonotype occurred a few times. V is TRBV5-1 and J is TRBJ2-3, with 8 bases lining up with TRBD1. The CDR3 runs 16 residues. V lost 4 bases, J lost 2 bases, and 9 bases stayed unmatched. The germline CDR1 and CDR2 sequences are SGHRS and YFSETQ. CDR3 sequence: CASSPRQGKNTDTQYF. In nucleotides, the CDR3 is TGCGCCAGCAGCCCGCGACAGGGGAAGAACACAGATACGCAGTATTTT. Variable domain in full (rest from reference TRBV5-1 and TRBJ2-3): KAGVTQTPRYLIKTRGQQVTLSCSPISGHRSVSWYQQTPGQGLQFLFEYFSETQRNKGNFPGRFSGRQFSNSRSEMNVSTLELGDSALYLCASSPRQGKNTDTQYFGPGTRLTVL.

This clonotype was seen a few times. The CDR3 region is CASRPGTAINEKLFF. The DNA for the CDR3 is TGCGCCAGCAGACCCGGGACAGCGATAAATGAAAAACTGTTTTTT. The V call is TRBV5-1, the J call TRBJ1-4, with 7 bases aligning to TRBD1. The CDR3 consists of 15 residues. V dropped 5 bases and J dropped 5; count of bases not matched to a gene: 9. Germline V gives CDR1 SGHRS, CDR2 YFSETQ.

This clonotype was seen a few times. CDR3 DNA: TGCGCCAGCAGCCAGGAAGGCCATGTTCAAGAGACCCAGTACTTC. Its translation is CASSQEGHVQETQYF. This chain connects TRBV4-1 to TRBJ2-5; D is unresolved. Trimming removed 3 bases from V and 2 bases from J, with 13 bases in between. The CDR3 runs to 15 residues. Germline V lookup: CDR1 MGHRA, CDR2 YSYEKL.

DNA for the CDR3: TGTGCCATCAGGCTACTAGCGGAAAGGGAAGATACGCAGTATTTT. Translated: CAIRLLAEREDTQYF. The chain has TRBV10-3 and TRBJ2-3; the match to TRBD2 covers 8 bases. CDR3 length: 15 residues. V lost 6 bases, J lost 5 bases, and 10 bases stayed unmatched. Germline V gene lookup returns CDR1 ENHRY and CDR2 SYGVKD.

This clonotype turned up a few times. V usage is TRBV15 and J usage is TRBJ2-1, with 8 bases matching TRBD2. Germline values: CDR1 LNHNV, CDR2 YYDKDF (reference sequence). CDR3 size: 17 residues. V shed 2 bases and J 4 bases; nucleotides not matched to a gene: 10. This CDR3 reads CATSRPEASGSYNEQFF. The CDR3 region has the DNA TGTGCCACCAGCAGACCCGAGGCGAGCGGGAGTTACAATGAGCAGTTCTTC.

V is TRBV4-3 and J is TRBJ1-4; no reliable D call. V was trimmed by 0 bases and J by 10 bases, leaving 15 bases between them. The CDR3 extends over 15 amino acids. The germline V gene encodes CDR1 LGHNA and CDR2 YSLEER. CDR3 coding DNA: TGCGCCAGCAGCCAAGATTCGGGGTCGTGGGGAAAACTGTTTTTT. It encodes CASSQDSGSWGKLFF.

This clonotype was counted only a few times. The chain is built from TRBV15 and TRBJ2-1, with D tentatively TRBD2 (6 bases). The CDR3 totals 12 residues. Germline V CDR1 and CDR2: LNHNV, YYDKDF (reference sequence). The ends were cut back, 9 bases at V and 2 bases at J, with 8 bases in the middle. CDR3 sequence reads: CATGGAYNEQFF. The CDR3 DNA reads TGTGCCACGGGCGGGGCCTACAATGAGCAGTTCTTC.

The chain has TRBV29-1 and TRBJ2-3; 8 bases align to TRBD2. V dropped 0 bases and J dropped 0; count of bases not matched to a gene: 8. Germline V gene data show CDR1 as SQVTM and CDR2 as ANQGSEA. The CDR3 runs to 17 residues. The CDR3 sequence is CSVEDVRTSWSTDTQYF. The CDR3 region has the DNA TGCAGCGTTGAAGATGTACGGACTAGCTGGAGCACAGATACGCAGTATTTT.

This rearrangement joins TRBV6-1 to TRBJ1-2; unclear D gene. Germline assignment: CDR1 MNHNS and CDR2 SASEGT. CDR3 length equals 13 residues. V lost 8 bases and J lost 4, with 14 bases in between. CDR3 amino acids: CASAGGEGYGYTF. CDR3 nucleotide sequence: TGTGCCAGCGCAGGAGGAGAAGGCTATGGCTACACCTTC.

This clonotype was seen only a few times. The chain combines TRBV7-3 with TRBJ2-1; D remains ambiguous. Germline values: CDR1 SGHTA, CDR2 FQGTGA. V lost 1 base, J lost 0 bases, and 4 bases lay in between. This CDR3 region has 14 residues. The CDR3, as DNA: TGTGCCAGCAGCTTAAGAGGCTCCTACAATGAGCAGTTCTTC. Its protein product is CASSLRGSYNEQFF.

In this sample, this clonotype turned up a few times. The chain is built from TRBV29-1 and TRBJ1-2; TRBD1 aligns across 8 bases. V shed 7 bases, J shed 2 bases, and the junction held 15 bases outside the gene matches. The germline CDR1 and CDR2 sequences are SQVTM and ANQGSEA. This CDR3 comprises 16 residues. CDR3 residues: CSAEGQGARGNYGYTF. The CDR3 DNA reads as TGCAGCGCCGAGGGGCAGGGGGCCAGAGGGAACTATGGCTACACCTTC.

The CDR3 DNA sequence: TGTGCCAGCAGTTACTCGGAACTAGCGGGGTACAATGAGCAGTTCTTC. Residues: CASSYSELAGYNEQFF. The chain uses TRBV6-6 and TRBJ2-1; the match to TRBD2 covers 10 bases. This CDR3 spans 16 amino acids. The ends lost 0 bases at V and 4 bases at J; junction bases unmatched: 3. Germline V gene data show CDR1 as MNHNY and CDR2 as SVGAGI (reference sequence).

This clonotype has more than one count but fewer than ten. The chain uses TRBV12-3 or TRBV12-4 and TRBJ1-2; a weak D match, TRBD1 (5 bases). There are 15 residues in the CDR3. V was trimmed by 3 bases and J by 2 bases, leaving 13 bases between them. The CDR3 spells CASSFPQGFNYGYTF. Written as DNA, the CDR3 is TGTGCCAGCAGTTTCCCTCAGGGTTTCAACTATGGCTACACCTTC.

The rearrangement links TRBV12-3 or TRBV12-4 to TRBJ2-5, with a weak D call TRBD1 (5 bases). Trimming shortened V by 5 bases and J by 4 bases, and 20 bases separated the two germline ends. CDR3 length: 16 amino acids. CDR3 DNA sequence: TGTGCCAGCAGTGGGTGGAGCGACACAGGAAGAGAGACCCAGTACTTC. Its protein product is CASSGWSDTGRETQYF.

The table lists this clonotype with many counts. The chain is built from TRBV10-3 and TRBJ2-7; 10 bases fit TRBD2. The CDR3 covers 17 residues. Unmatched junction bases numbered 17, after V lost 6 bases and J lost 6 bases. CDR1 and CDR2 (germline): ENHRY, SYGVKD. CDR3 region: CAISSPTLAGDYAEQYF. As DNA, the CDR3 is TGTGCCATCAGCTCCCCCACTCTAGCGGGGGACTACGCCGAGCAGTACTTC.

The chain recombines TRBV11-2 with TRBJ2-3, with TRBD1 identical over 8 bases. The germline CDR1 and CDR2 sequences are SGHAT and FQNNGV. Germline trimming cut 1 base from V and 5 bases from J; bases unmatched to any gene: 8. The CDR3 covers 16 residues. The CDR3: CASSLGDRLPIDTQYF. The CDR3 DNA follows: TGTGCCAGCAGCTTAGGGGACAGGCTTCCCATAGATACGCAGTATTTT.